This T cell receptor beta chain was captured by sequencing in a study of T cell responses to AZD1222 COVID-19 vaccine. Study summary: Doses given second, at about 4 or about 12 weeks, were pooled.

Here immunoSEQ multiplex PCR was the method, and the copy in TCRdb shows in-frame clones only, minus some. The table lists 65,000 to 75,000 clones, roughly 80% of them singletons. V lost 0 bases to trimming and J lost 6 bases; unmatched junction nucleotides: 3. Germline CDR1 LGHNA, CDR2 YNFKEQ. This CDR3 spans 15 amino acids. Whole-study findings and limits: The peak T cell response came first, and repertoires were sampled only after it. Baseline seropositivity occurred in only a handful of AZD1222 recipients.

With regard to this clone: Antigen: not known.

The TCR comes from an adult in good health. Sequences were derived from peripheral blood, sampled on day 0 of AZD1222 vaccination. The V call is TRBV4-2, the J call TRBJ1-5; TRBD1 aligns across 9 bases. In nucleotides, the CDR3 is TGTGCCAGCAGCCAAGACGGACAGGGGTCTCAGCCCCAGCATTTT. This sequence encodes CASSQDGQGSQPQHF.